These 8 T cell receptor beta chains share one sample of origin, sequenced in a study of blood T cell repertoires in COVID-19. Here immunoSEQ multiplex PCR was the method, and the copy in TCRdb shows in-frame clones only, minus some. The sample has roughly 240,000 clones, 85% seen once; the top ten hold 5% to 6.5%. The sample was peripheral blood. Every receptor here comes from a man aged 50 or older with COVID-19, enrolled during active disease.

This chain links TRBV9 with TRBJ2-5; D is possibly TRBD2 (5 bases). The CDR3 is 15 residues long. Germline lookup yields CDR1 SGDLS and CDR2 YYNGEE. V shed 2 bases and J shed 0 bases, with 11 bases lying between them. The CDR3 DNA sequence: TGTGCCAGCAGCGTTGGGAGCGCCCACCAAGAGACCCAGTACTTC. Translated, it gives CASSVGSAHQETQYF.

This clone was recorded only once. The gene calls are TRBV28 and TRBJ1-6, with D possibly matching TRBD1 (6 bases). The CDR3 is 16 residues long. The germline V and J ends were trimmed by 5 bases and 6 bases, with 17 bases remaining between them. CDR1 is MDHEN, CDR2 SYDVKM, per germline. The CDR3, as DNA: TGTGCCAGCAGTCTAGTCGGGGGGCGGTCTAATTCACCCCTCCACTTT. Translated: CASSLVGGRSNSPLHF.

J is TRBJ1-1 and V is TRBV6-5, with D unresolved. CDR3 size: 13 residues. Trimming pared 7 bases from V and 1 base from J, leaving 10 bases between. Germline assignment: CDR1 MNHEY and CDR2 SVGAGI. CDR3 DNA: TGTGCCAGCAAGCCAGGCCCGAACACTGAAGCTTTCTTT. Encoded protein: CASKPGPNTEAFF.

The gene calls are TRBV5-1 and TRBJ1-4, with D maybe TRBD1 (5 bases). Per germline, CDR1 SGHRS and CDR2 YFSETQ. The V gene lost 3 bases and the J gene lost 8 bases, with 14 bases spanning the gap. The length of the CDR3 is 14 residues. CDR3 coding DNA: TGCGCCAGCAGCTGGGGAGGGGAAGGAGAAAAACTGTTTTTT. Its protein is CASSWGGEGEKLFF.

This chain uses TRBV7-8 with TRBJ1-6; 12 bases line up with TRBD1. Looked up from germline, CDR1 is SGHVS and CDR2 is FQNEAQ. This CDR3 has 21 residues. V lost 5 bases, J lost 1 base, and 15 bases stayed unmatched. The CDR3 bases are TGTGCCAGCAGCCAAGTCAGCGGGACAGGGGGCTTAAGGTCCTATAATTCACCCCTCCACTTT. Translating gives CASSQVSGTGGLRSYNSPLHF.

The chain uses TRBV4-1 and TRBJ2-5; D may be TRBD2 (5 bases). The CDR3 is made up of 14 amino acids. Deletions cut 3 bases from V and 4 bases from J, with 12 bases between. Germline loops: CDR1 MGHRA, CDR2 YSYEKL. Here the CDR3 DNA reads TGCGCCAGCAGCCAGCCCACTAGTGGAGAGACCCAGTACTTC. This sequence encodes CASSQPTSGETQYF.

V usage is TRBV7-9 and J usage is TRBJ1-2; the D is unclear. V lost 1 base, J lost 7 bases, and 10 bases lay in between. Looked up from germline, CDR1 is SEHNR and CDR2 is FQNEAQ (reference sequence). The CDR3 length is 13 residues. DNA of the CDR3: TGTGCCAGCAGCTTAGGAGGTTTGGGTGGCTACACCTTC. Translation: CASSLGGLGGYTF.

The chain employs TRBV13 and TRBJ2-5; 13 bases line up with TRBD2. Trimming took 5 bases from V and 5 from J; bases not matched to a gene: 11. Germline V CDR1 and CDR2: PRHDT, FYEKMQ (reference sequence). CDR3 length: 17 residues. The CDR3 loop is CASSGELTSGGPETQYF. The DNA for the CDR3 is TGTGCCAGCAGCGGAGAGCTGACTAGCGGGGGGCCGGAGACCCAGTACTTC.